The rows below give T cell receptor beta chains drawn from one sample of a study of shared clonotypes between healthy human individuals. Clones were sequenced by immunoSEQ multiplex PCR, and TCRdb holds only the in-frame ones, with some missing. The profile shows about 2.1 million clones, around 93% of them singletons. The sequenced sample consisted of naive CD8+ T cells from PBMCs. These receptors were obtained from a man aged 18 to 29 in good health. Some clones in this sample may be carry-over from other donors' samples. CDR3s include the opening cysteine and the closing phenylalanine or tryptophan. A D gene is named only where the DNA matches it firmly. Clone size is not always given. Where it is, it says once, few, many or a class for expanded clones.

d_call | v_call | clone_size | cdr3_aa
NA | TRBV5-1 | NA | CASSLGLYQETQYF
NA | TRBV5-1 | NA | CASSSNREWVHEQFF
NA | TRBV27 | NA | CASSQGGRLETQYF
TRBD2 | TRBV30 | once | CAWRTAGGYNEQFF
NA | TRBV28 | once | CASSLVGLNEKLFF
NA | TRBV7-2 | NA | CASSLEGPLGTQYF
NA | TRBV27 | once | CASSSGGNTYEQYF
TRBD1 | TRBV7-9 | few | CASSATGGDQPQHF
NA | TRBV5-1 | NA | CASSLARQSNTEAFF
NA | TRBV27 | few | CASSLWGGDGYTF
NA | TRBV28 | NA | CASSLQGFSYEQYF
NA | TRBV6-1 | NA | CASTPRPSNSYEQYF
NA | TRBV4-1 | once | CASSQGDGGGNQPQHF
NA | TRBV9 | NA | CASSVSTRADTQYF
NA | TRBV9 | NA | CASSISWVYNEQFF
NA | TRBV27 | NA | CASSFSSSYEQYF
NA | TRBV27 | few | CASSYGETQYF
NA | TRBV7-3 | NA | CASSLSNNEQFF
NA | TRBV25-1 | NA | CASSAGERQYF
TRBD1 | TRBV7-3 | NA | CASSYSGGAGTEAFF
TRBD1 | TRBV15 | NA | CATSSRDRAYEQYF
NA | TRBV15 | NA | CATSRDQAYEQYF
NA | TRBV28 | NA | CASSLSQDRMTYEQYF
TRBD1 | TRBV6-1 | once | CASSEGQGSAYEQYF
NA | TRBV7-8 | NA | CASSPFLNTEAFF
TRBD1 | TRBV19 | NA | CASRQGSGANVLTF
TRBD1 | TRBV7-9 | NA | CASSPTGGLNTGELFF
TRBD2 | TRBV10-3 | NA | CATRVGTSGLYEQYF